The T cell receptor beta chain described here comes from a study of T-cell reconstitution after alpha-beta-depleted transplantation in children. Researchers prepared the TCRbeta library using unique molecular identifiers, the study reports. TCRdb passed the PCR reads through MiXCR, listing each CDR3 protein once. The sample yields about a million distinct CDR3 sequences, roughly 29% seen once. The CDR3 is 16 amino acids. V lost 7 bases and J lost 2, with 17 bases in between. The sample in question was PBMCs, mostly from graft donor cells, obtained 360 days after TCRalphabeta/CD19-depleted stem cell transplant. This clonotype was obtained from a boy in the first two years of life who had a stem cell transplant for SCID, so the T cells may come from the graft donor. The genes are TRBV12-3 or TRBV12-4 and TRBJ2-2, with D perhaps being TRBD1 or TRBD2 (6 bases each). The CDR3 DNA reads TGTGCCAGCAAAGAACAGGGAGGAATTAACACCGGGGAGCTGTTTTTT. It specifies CASKEQGGINTGELFF.